Below, 27 T cell receptor beta chains from the same sample are listed, as sequenced in a study of control samples from healthy donors and cancer patients. Method: immunoSEQ multiplex PCR; TCRdb's copy keeps in-frame clones and lacks some. The table lists 100,000 to 150,000 clones, roughly 84% of them singletons. Sequencing was done on a sample of blood. The receptors originated from a man aged 18 to 30 in good health.

This chain connects TRBV6-5 to TRBJ1-2, with D unclear. The CDR3 spans 13 residues. CDR1 is MNHEY, CDR2 SVGAGI, per germline. DNA of the CDR3: TGTGCGGGTCAAAAGGGCACCTCTCATGGCTACACCTTC. Amino acids: CAGQKGTSHGYTF.

J is TRBJ2-7 and V is TRBV12-2; no check of the table's D call, TRBD2, against the DNA was made. TRBV12-2 is designated a pseudogene. The CDR3 is made up of 20 amino acids. The chain's CDR3 is CASRLRGRLAGPPRIYEQYF. CDR3 DNA sequence: TGTGCAAGTCGCTTAAGGGGGCGACTAGCGGGTCCCCCAAGGATCTACGAGCAGTACTTC.

The genes are TRBV12-3 or TRBV12-4 and TRBJ1-2; unclear D gene. This CDR3 has 11 residues. V lost 2 bases and J 4 bases, leaving 2 bases between the germline ends. The CDR3 loop is CASSLTYGYTF. DNA of the CDR3: TGTGCCAGCAGTTTAACCTATGGCTACACCTTC.

The chain employs TRBV4-1 and TRBJ2-6, with 9 bases that match TRBD1. CDR3 length: 20 residues. Germline V gives CDR1 MGHRA, CDR2 YSYEKL. J was trimmed by 1 base and V by 0 bases; bases with no gene match: 10. CDR3 protein: CASSQEVGGQGISGANVLTF. CDR3 coding DNA: TGCGCCAGCAGCCAAGAGGTGGGGGGACAGGGTATTTCTGGGGCCAACGTCCTGACTTTC.

This chain links TRBV28 with TRBJ1-1, with 7 positions matching TRBD1. Germline V CDR1 and CDR2: MDHEN, SYDVKM. With V trimmed by 3 bases and J by 0 bases, 7 bases remained unmatched. This CDR3 spans 16 amino acids. This CDR3 reads CASSFLGQEVNTEAFF. The CDR3 nucleotides read TGTGCCAGCAGTTTCCTCGGACAGGAAGTGAACACTGAAGCTTTCTTT.

This clone was recorded once. This chain joins TRBV5-4 and TRBJ1-2; D unresolved. CDR3 length: 16 residues. Germline values: CDR1 SGHNT, CDR2 YYREEE (reference sequence). V lost 0 bases and J 1 base, leaving 13 bases between the germline ends. The CDR3 DNA reads as TGTGCCAGCAGCTTGGCCGGCAGAGCCTATAACTATGGCTACACCTTC. Its translation is CASSLAGRAYNYGYTF.

The chain employs TRBV7-9 and TRBJ1-2; D gene unclear. Per germline, CDR1 SEHNR and CDR2 FQNEAQ (reference sequence). V was shortened by 1 base and J by 4 bases, with 13 bases between the two germline ends. The CDR3 extends over 15 amino acids. In nucleotides, the CDR3 is TGTGCCAGCAGCTTAGTTGGCAGTAAGGGCTATGGCTACACCTTC. Its translation is CASSLVGSKGYGYTF.

The rearrangement joins TRBV5-8 to TRBJ1-1, with 10 nucleotides matching TRBD1. Germline V gene sequence: CDR1 SGHTS, CDR2 YDEGEE. The V segment lost 4 bases and the J segment 9 bases; nucleotides outside the gene matches: 3. The CDR3 covers 12 residues. The CDR3 spells CASSRDRGQAFF. The CDR3 nucleotides read TGTGCCAGCAGCAGGGACAGGGGACAAGCTTTCTTT.

This clone was observed a handful of times. The rearrangement joins TRBV6-6 to TRBJ1-4; D is ambiguous. From germline, CDR1 is MNHNY and CDR2 SVGAGI (reference sequence). The germline V and J ends were trimmed by 2 bases and 6 bases, with 16 bases remaining between them. The CDR3 is 16 residues long. CDR3 amino acids: CASSYRTPGGDEKLFF. The CDR3 DNA follows: TGTGCCAGCAGTTACCGGACCCCCGGTGGGGATGAAAAACTGTTTTTT.

The chain carries TRBV30 and TRBJ1-5; 9 positions agree with TRBD1. The ends lost 0 bases at V and 1 base at J; junction bases unmatched: 4. The CDR3 contains 16 residues. Germline values: CDR1 GTSNPN, CDR2 SVGIG (reference sequence). In DNA form, the CDR3 reads TGTGCCTGGAGTGTGGAGACAGGGGGGAGCAATCAGCCCCAGCATTTT. The encoded protein is CAWSVETGGSNQPQHF.

Worth noting for this clone: Other DNA sequences in the same sample also yield this CDR3. The CDR3 protein is CASSLGWGRQETQYF. The CDR3 region has the DNA TGTGCCAGCAGCTTGGGGTGGGGTCGCCAAGAGACCCAGTACTTC. The chain carries TRBV5-6 and TRBJ2-5, with D hard to call. Germline CDR1 reads SGHDT; CDR2 reads YYEEEE. V gave up 0 bases and J gave up 1 base, with 10 bases separating them. This CDR3 has 15 residues.

About this clone: At one of its ends the junction is not consistent with the germline gene, which may arise from a read error. This chain uses TRBV18 with TRBJ1-2; D remains ambiguous. From germline, CDR1 is KGHSH and CDR2 LQKENI. This CDR3 region has 12 residues. The CDR3 spells CASSPPTRGYTF. The CDR3 DNA reads TGTGCCAGCTCTCCACCAACTAGGGGCTACACCTTC. The full variable domain, rest sourced from reference TRBV18 and TRBJ1-2, is NAGVMQNPRHLVRRRGQEARLRCSPMKGHSHVYWYRQLPEEGLKFMVYLQKENIIDESGMPKERFSAEFPKEGPSILRIQQVVRGDSAAYFCASSPPTRGYTFGSGTRLTVV.

This clone was counted only a few times. The chain combines TRBV5-1 with TRBJ1-4; no definite D call. The CDR3 extends over 15 amino acids. Germline lookup yields CDR1 SGHRS and CDR2 YFSETQ. The V gene lost 3 bases and the J gene lost 3 bases, with 12 bases spanning the gap. As DNA, the CDR3 is TGCGCCAGCAGCTCGCGTTCTCAGCCTAATGAAAAACTGTTTTTT. This codes for CASSSRSQPNEKLFF.

The genes are TRBV5-4 and TRBJ2-5; D unclear. Germline loops: CDR1 SGHNT, CDR2 YYREEE (reference sequence). V shed 3 bases and J shed 1 base, with 10 bases lying between them. The CDR3 consists of 14 residues. CDR3 coding DNA: TGTGCCAGCAGCTCCTGGGCGGCCCAAGAGACCCAGTACTTC. It translates to CASSSWAAQETQYF.

The rearrangement links TRBV5-6 to TRBJ1-4, with no clear D. Trimming took 1 base from V and 5 from J, leaving 15 bases between them. The germline gives CDR1 SGHDT, CDR2 YYEEEE. The CDR3 has 16 amino acids. In DNA form, the CDR3 reads TGTGCCAGCAGCTTGTTTGAGTGGGGTCCCAATGAAAAACTGTTTTTT. As protein: CASSLFEWGPNEKLFF. The complete variable domain, with remaining parts taken from reference TRBV5-6 and TRBJ1-4, reads DAGVTQSPTHLIKTRGQQVTLRCSPKSGHDTVSWYQQALGQGPQFIFQYYEEEERQRGNFPDRFSGHQFPNYSSELNVNALLLGDSALYLCASSLFEWGPNEKLFFGSGTQLSVL.

The chain couples TRBV11-2 to TRBJ2-2; no definite D call. This CDR3 is built from 16 residues. Trimming removed 0 bases at V and 2 bases at J, with 10 bases between. Germline lookup yields CDR1 SGHAT and CDR2 FQNNGV. CDR3 region: CASSLDRSANTGELFF. The CDR3 DNA follows: TGTGCCAGCAGCTTAGATAGGAGTGCCAACACCGGGGAGCTGTTTTTT. The variable domain in full, with the rest retrieved from reference TRBV11-2 and TRBJ2-2, is EAGVAQSPRYKIIEKRQSVAFWCNPISGHATLYWYQQILGQGPKLLIQFQNNGVVDDSQLPKDRFSAERLKGVDSTLKIQPAKLEDSAVYLCASSLDRSANTGELFFGEGSRLTVL.

The chain carries TRBV4-1 and TRBJ2-7; tentatively, D is TRBD2 (5 bases). The CDR3 consists of 16 residues. CDR1 is MGHRA, CDR2 YSYEKL, per germline. Deletions cut 2 bases from V and 2 bases from J, with 16 bases between. CDR3 region: CASSQILLGLTYEQYF. CDR3 DNA: TGCGCCAGCAGCCAAATTCTACTTGGACTTACCTACGAGCAGTACTTC.

The V call is TRBV18, the J call TRBJ2-5; 12 nucleotides agree with TRBD2. V was clipped by 3 bases and J by 5 bases; unmatched bases: 13. This CDR3 region has 18 residues. Germline V gene lookup returns CDR1 KGHSH and CDR2 LQKENI. This CDR3 is CASSPAGLAGWNGETQYF. CDR3 nucleotide sequence: TGTGCCAGCTCACCGGCGGGACTAGCGGGCTGGAACGGGGAGACCCAGTACTTC. Using reference TRBV18 and TRBJ2-5 for the parts outside the CDR3, the full variable domain is NAGVMQNPRHLVRRRGQEARLRCSPMKGHSHVYWYRQLPEEGLKFMVYLQKENIIDESGMPKERFSAEFPKEGPSILRIQQVVRGDSAAYFCASSPAGLAGWNGETQYFGPGTRLLVL.

For the CDR3, the DNA is TGTGCCAGCAGCCCCTATGTTGCGCTAGCGGGCTCCTACGAGCAGTACTTC. Protein sequence: CASSPYVALAGSYEQYF. The rearrangement uses TRBV11-2 and TRBJ2-7; 8 nucleotides line up with TRBD2. Trimming cost V 5 bases and J 0 bases; bases outside gene matches: 12. Germline V gene data show CDR1 as SGHAT and CDR2 as FQNNGV. The CDR3 extends over 17 amino acids.

J is TRBJ2-1 and V is TRBV7-3; 9 bases are a match to TRBD2. Germline V gives CDR1 SGHTA, CDR2 FQGTGA. Trimming took 1 base from V and 7 from J; bases not matched to a gene: 5. This CDR3 is built from 15 residues. The CDR3 loop is CASSLRLAGWNEQFF. The CDR3 DNA is TGTGCCAGCAGCTTAAGGCTAGCGGGGTGGAATGAGCAGTTCTTC.

The chain is built from TRBV27 and TRBJ2-6; 7 nucleotides line up with TRBD2. Trimming removed 2 bases from V and 0 bases from J; junction bases left unmatched: 10. CDR1 is MNHEY and CDR2 is SMNVEV in the germline V gene (reference sequence). This CDR3 has 19 residues. The CDR3 DNA is TGTGCCAGCAGTTTAAGTCGCCTAGCGGATATCTCTGGGGCCAACGTCCTGACTTTC. It yields the protein CASSLSRLADISGANVLTF.

CDR3 in amino acids: CASSPSGQVLFF. The DNA of the CDR3 is TGTGCCAGCAGTCCCTCTGGACAGGTACTGTTTTTT. The chain has TRBV28 and TRBJ1-4, with TRBD1 identical over 7 bases. Per germline, CDR1 MDHEN and CDR2 SYDVKM. CDR3 length equals 12 residues. J was trimmed by 13 bases and V by 5 bases; bases with no gene match: 7.

The chain combines TRBV9 with TRBJ2-2; no firm D call. The CDR3 covers 14 residues. Deletions cut 1 base from V and 3 bases from J, with 7 bases between. CDR1 is SGDLS and CDR2 is YYNGEE in the germline V gene. The CDR3 DNA reads as TGTGCCAGCAGCGTATTTGGCGACACCGGGGAGCTGTTTTTT. Translated: CASSVFGDTGELFF.

The rearrangement links TRBV7-9 to TRBJ1-2; no firm D call. The germline V and J ends were trimmed by 2 bases and 5 bases, with 15 bases remaining between them. The length of the CDR3 is 15 residues. The V gene's germline CDR1 is SEHNR and CDR2 FQNEAQ (reference sequence). Here the CDR3 reads CASSLSVTPNYGYTF. CDR3 nucleotide sequence: TGTGCCAGCAGCTTATCTGTGACACCGAATTATGGCTACACCTTC.

The chain couples TRBV6-5 to TRBJ2-5, with TRBD1 matching over 7 bases. CDR1 is MNHEY and CDR2 is SVGAGI in the germline V gene. V lost 4 bases, J lost 1 base, and 0 bases stayed unmatched. The CDR3 is 13 residues long. The CDR3 DNA sequence: TGTGCCAGCAGTTGGACAGGCCAAGAGACCCAGTACTTC. Translating gives CASSWTGQETQYF.

The chain recombines TRBV5-8 with TRBJ1-1; D is unclear. This CDR3 comprises 14 residues. Germline CDR1 and CDR2: SGHTS and YDEGEE. V was shortened by 5 bases and J by 0 bases, with 11 bases between the two germline ends. Here the CDR3 reads CASSSTSMNTEAFF. The CDR3 DNA reads as TGTGCCAGCAGTTCGACGTCGATGAACACTGAAGCTTTCTTT. Drawing the rest from reference TRBV5-8 and TRBJ1-1, the complete variable domain is EAGVTQSPTHLIKTRGQQATLRCSPISGHTSVYWYQQALGLGLQFLLWYDEGEERNRGNFPPRFSGRQFPNYSSELNVNALELEDSALYLCASSSTSMNTEAFFGQGTRLTVV.

The J gene is TRBJ1-2, the V gene TRBV6-5; TRBD1 agrees at 8 bases. Germline assignment: CDR1 MNHEY and CDR2 SVGAGI. The CDR3 has 13 residues. The V segment lost 6 bases and the J segment 7 bases; nucleotides outside the gene matches: 7. The CDR3 reads CASRLDRGSGYTF. CDR3 nucleotide sequence: TGTGCCAGCAGACTTGACAGGGGAAGTGGCTACACCTTC.